This T cell receptor (beta chain) was captured in a study of blood T cell repertoires in COVID-19 (dated by TCRdb to 2019 to 2021). Broadly, across the study: Samples from collaborators originated in the United States, Italy and Spain and spanned both the acute and convalescent phases of COVID-19. The prospective study material was composed of cDNA or gDNA derived from T cells, B-cell-depleted T cells, or PBMCs. The dataset comprised deeply sampled blood TCRbeta repertoires from subjects exposed to, actively infected with, or recovered from COVID-19. The repertoires were released in a freely available public database intended as a resource for research on the immune response to SARS-CoV-2. The samples were drawn from two sources: the first 160 participants of the ongoing ImmuneRACE study, and some 1,300 subjects contributed by 6 global collaborators. Sample metadata almost always included a de-identified subject ID, COVID-19 status, age in years and sex. Where HLA class I and class II types were available, the types were taken from metadata supplied by the sample provider, not from assay-based typing. The paper as a whole reports these results and caveats: The quantity of clinical and demographic metadata differed by source and by participant and was supplied without curation.

TCRbeta CDR3 regions were amplified from genomic DNA using the immunoSEQ Assay, a bias-controlled multiplex PCR. In the paper's pipeline: Within the assay, amplification of reference gene primers was used to estimate how many nucleated cells each sample contained. To quantify the absolute abundance of each unique TCRbeta CDR3 rearrangement, sequence reads were collapsed and filtered. For each sample, productive Simpson clonality was calculated as the square root of Simpson's diversity index over productive rearrangements. TCRdb's version of the immuneACCESS table is confined to in-frame rearrangements and falls short of the full clone set. An unresolved V gene accounts for under half of the shortfall where checked; the remainder is of unknown origin. The DNA gave D and trimming, while V, J and clone size come from that table. The sample profile shows some 110,000 clones; roughly 83% of them were found once. The ten largest make up around 0.77% of the sample.

With regard to this clone: What this receptor recognizes is not known. Within one base of it there is no much larger clone, and no base qualities were kept.

Each collaborating institution followed its own protocols to collect whole blood in K2EDTA tubes. For TCRbeta analysis, collaborators shipped samples as frozen whole blood, isolated PBMCs, or DNA extracted from either of those sample types. Unmatched junction bases come to 8, with V trimmed by 3 bases and J by 7 bases. Its CDR3 holds 15 amino acids, cysteine through phenylalanine. Only the CDR3 part of the read is kept: 45 bases, read in frame from the first base. CDR1 and CDR2 are read off the germline V gene as SGHRS and YFSETQ. The chain is assembled from TRBV5-1 and TRBJ1-4, with 8 bases in between that match TRBD1. The TCR was taken from a woman in her seventies with acute or convalescent COVID-19. Sequenced: peripheral blood. The CDR3 region: CASSSVTGEGEKLFF. The DNA sequence is TGCGCCAGCAGCTCGGTGACAGGGGAGGGTGAAAAACTGTTTTTT.